This T cell receptor (beta chain) derives from a study of blood T cell repertoires in COVID-19. Looking at the study overall: Sources were T cells, B-cell-depleted T cells, or PBMCs; the material itself was cDNA or gDNA.

Recruitment covered about two dozen US areas and drew participants whose ages spanned roughly 18 to 89 years. Two negative PCRs, clearance, or symptom resolution had been documented for recovered Cohort 3 donors. Original methodology: The authors estimated nucleated cell counts from reference gene primer amplification. The protocol was immunoSEQ multiplex PCR, while the TCRdb copy is restricted to in-frame clones and leaves out a portion. The V and J calls and the clone size are those of that table, but D and trimming were determined from the DNA. The sample consists of around 300,000 clones, 85% to 90% of them appearing once. From germline, CDR1 is LNHDA and CDR2 SQIVND (reference sequence). V lost 2 bases to trimming and J lost 3 bases; unmatched junction nucleotides: 8. The CDR3 extends over 18 amino acids.

This receptor was obtained from a woman aged 25 to 39 who had recovered from COVID-19. The chain is built from TRBV19 and TRBJ2-1; 12 bases map to TRBD2. The sequenced sample consisted of PBMCs or T cells enriched from blood (not recorded which). The CDR3: CASSISPGTSGLYNEQFF. The CDR3 DNA is TGTGCCAGTAGTATATCGCCCGGGACTAGCGGGCTCTACAATGAGCAGTTCTTC.